Shown below are 19 T cell receptor beta chains from a single sample sequenced in a study of PD-1 blockade in mismatch repair-deficient tumors. Assay: immunoSEQ multiplex PCR; the TCRdb copy retains only in-frame clones and omits some. The sample lists 80,000 to 100,000 clones; 81% were seen once. The source material was peripheral blood, sampled 12 weeks after starting pembrolizumab. The receptor set was obtained from an adult with mismatch repair-deficient cancer.

The rearrangement joins TRBV6-5 to TRBJ2-1, with D possibly being TRBD1 (5 bases). Trimming stripped 2 bases from V and 6 bases from J, with 5 bases between. The germline V gene has CDR1 MNHEY and CDR2 SVGAGI. This CDR3 region has 12 residues. CDR3 residues: CASSYRGNEQFF. The DNA for the CDR3 is TGTGCCAGCAGTTACAGGGGCAATGAGCAGTTCTTC.

This rearrangement joins TRBV30 to TRBJ1-3; D possibly corresponds to TRBD1 (6 bases). From germline, CDR1 is GTSNPN and CDR2 SVGIG (reference sequence). This CDR3 region has 15 residues. V was cut by 0 bases and J by 3 bases, with 12 bases left in between. In nucleotides, the CDR3 is TGTGCCTGGAGTGTGGGGGGGCTTTATGGAAACACCATATATTTT. It translates to CAWSVGGLYGNTIYF.

This clone came up a few times. The CDR3, as DNA: TGTGCCAGCAGCGGCGAGCGGGCGGGAGGTGAGCAGTTCTTC. Protein product: CASSGERAGGEQFF. The chain couples TRBV13 to TRBJ2-1; TRBD2 matches at 8 bases. The V gene's germline CDR1 is PRHDT and CDR2 FYEKMQ (reference sequence). This CDR3 is built from 14 residues. Trimming at V came to 5 bases and at J to 9 bases, leaving 9 bases not matched to a gene.

The V call is TRBV5-1, the J call TRBJ2-7, with D perhaps matching TRBD2 (5 bases). Per the germline V gene, CDR1 is SGHRS and CDR2 is YFSETQ. The CDR3 is made up of 15 amino acids. Trimming left V 4 bases short and J 3 bases short, with 17 bases between. The CDR3, as DNA: TGCGCCAGCAGCCCATGGGAGAGGAACCACTACGAGCAGTACTTC. It specifies CASSPWERNHYEQYF.

The genes are TRBV6-1 and TRBJ1-1; a possible D gene is TRBD1 (5 bases). The CDR3 consists of 14 residues. V was trimmed by 7 bases and J by 1 base, leaving 13 bases between them. Germline V gene sequence: CDR1 MNHNS, CDR2 SASEGT. CDR3 sequence: CASTPGRKNTEAFF. Here the CDR3 DNA reads TGTGCCAGCACTCCGGGACGGAAGAACACTGAAGCTTTCTTT.

J is TRBJ1-4 and V is TRBV18; D not certain. The ends were cut back, 1 base at V and 3 bases at J, with 9 bases in the middle. The length of the CDR3 is 15 residues. CDR1 is KGHSH, CDR2 LQKENI, per germline. The CDR3 region is CASSPLSQPNEKLFF. The DNA of the CDR3 is TGTGCCAGCTCACCACTTAGCCAGCCTAATGAAAAACTGTTTTTT.

This clone has only a few counts. The chain is built from TRBV5-6 and TRBJ2-3, with 9 bases aligning to TRBD2. Per germline, CDR1 SGHDT and CDR2 YYEEEE. The CDR3 is 16 amino acids. J gave up 4 bases and V 4 bases, and 10 bases lay outside the gene matches. The CDR3 spells CASSPWGSGSPDTQYF. DNA for the CDR3: TGTGCCAGCAGCCCCTGGGGTAGCGGGAGTCCAGATACGCAGTATTTT.

CDR3 nucleotide sequence: TGTGCCAGCAAGTACAGGGAATCCTACGAGCAGTACTTC. Encoded protein: CASKYRESYEQYF. The chain couples TRBV11-3 to TRBJ2-7, with a possible D match to TRBD1 (6 bases). The V gene lost 7 bases and the J gene lost 1 base, with 11 bases spanning the gap. Looked up from germline, CDR1 is SGHNT and CDR2 is YENEEA. This CDR3 comprises 13 residues.

This clone was observed once. The V gene is TRBV7-9, the J gene TRBJ2-5; 9 nucleotides line up with TRBD2. The CDR3 is made up of 15 amino acids. Trimming took 5 bases from V and 5 from J; bases not matched to a gene: 9. The germline V gene has CDR1 SEHNR and CDR2 FQNEAQ (reference sequence). The CDR3 sequence: CASSPGLAGRETQYF. The CDR3 nucleotides read TGTGCCAGCAGCCCGGGGCTAGCGGGAAGGGAGACCCAGTACTTC.

V gene TRBV7-9 combines with J gene TRBJ2-5; no firm D call. Trimming stripped 3 bases from V and 5 bases from J, with 16 bases between. CDR1 and CDR2 from the germline V gene are SEHNR and FQNEAQ (reference sequence). The CDR3 extends over 15 amino acids. CDR3 loop: CASSLSASLWETQYF. The CDR3 nucleotides read TGTGCCAGCAGCTTGTCCGCCAGCCTTTGGGAGACCCAGTACTTC.

V is TRBV6-6 and J is TRBJ2-3; D might be TRBD2 (5 bases). CDR3 length equals 15 residues. The germline CDR1 and CDR2 sequences are MNHNY and SVGAGI (reference sequence). V dropped 6 bases and J dropped 2 bases, with 15 bases sitting between them. The CDR3 coding sequence is TGTGCCAGCAGACTAGACGGAGTAAACACAGATACGCAGTATTTT. Residues: CASRLDGVNTDTQYF.

The chain employs TRBV18 and TRBJ2-7; 9 positions agree with TRBD2. The CDR3 is 14 amino acids. With 5 bases clipped from V and 7 bases from J, the junction kept 9 bases outside the gene matches. The germline CDR1 and CDR2 sequences are KGHSH and LQKENI. CDR3 coding DNA: TGTGCCAGCTCAGCTAGCGGGAATAAGGGGGAGCAGTACTTC. Amino acid sequence: CASSASGNKGEQYF. The complete variable domain, with remaining parts taken from reference TRBV18 and TRBJ2-7, reads NAGVMQNPRHLVRRRGQEARLRCSPMKGHSHVYWYRQLPEEGLKFMVYLQKENIIDESGMPKERFSAEFPKEGPSILRIQQVVRGDSAAYFCASSASGNKGEQYFGPGTRLTVT.

This clone was seen a single time. J is TRBJ1-2 and V is TRBV4-1, with 7 nucleotides matching TRBD1. From germline, CDR1 is MGHRA and CDR2 YSYEKL. V shed 3 bases, J shed 2 bases, and the junction held 0 bases outside the gene matches. This CDR3 region has 13 residues. This CDR3 is CASSQTGNYGYTF. As DNA, the CDR3 is TGCGCCAGCAGCCAGACAGGGAACTATGGCTACACCTTC.

This chain joins TRBV7-6 and TRBJ2-5; D tentatively reads TRBD1 or TRBD2 (6 bases each). The CDR3 has 16 residues. Germline CDR1 is SGHVS and CDR2 is FNYEAQ. The V end was cut by 1 base, the J end by 4 bases, with 16 bases between. In DNA, the CDR3 is TGTGCCAGCAGCTTAGATCAAGGGGGGTTCATAGAGACCCAGTACTTC. Protein sequence: CASSLDQGGFIETQYF.

The chain joins TRBV5-4 to TRBJ2-7, with TRBD1 as a possible D gene (6 bases). Germline V lookup: CDR1 SGHNT, CDR2 YYREEE (reference sequence). The ends were cut back, 3 bases at V and 3 bases at J, with 13 bases in the middle. This CDR3 is built from 14 residues. CDR3 sequence (DNA): TGTGCCAGCAGCTCCCCGGAACAGGGCTACGAGCAGTACTTC. Translation gives CASSSPEQGYEQYF.

The table lists this clone with a count of one. The chain couples TRBV7-2 to TRBJ2-3; the D is unclear. Deletions cut 5 bases from V and 4 bases from J, with 10 bases between. Germline values: CDR1 SGHTA, CDR2 FQGNSA. The CDR3 length is 13 residues. CDR3 residues: CASSPKPADTQYF. The CDR3 nucleotides are TGTGCCAGCAGCCCCAAACCGGCAGATACGCAGTATTTT.

The chain combines TRBV19 with TRBJ1-2, with 7 bases that match TRBD1. The CDR3 consists of 12 residues. The germline gives CDR1 LNHDA, CDR2 SQIVND (reference sequence). V dropped 6 bases and J dropped 7; count of bases not matched to a gene: 5. CDR3 nucleotides: TGTGCCAGTAGCGACAGGGTTGGTGGCTACACCTTC. Translated, it gives CASSDRVGGYTF.

The chain has TRBV29-1 and TRBJ2-1; D tentatively reads TRBD1 or TRBD2 (6 bases each). Germline CDR1 and CDR2: SQVTM and ANQGSEA. The V end lost 3 bases, the J end lost 9 bases, and 21 bases lay between the germline ends. The CDR3 covers 15 residues. The CDR3 region has the DNA TGCAGCGTTGATCGCGGGACACTTACCCGGGGTGAGCAGTTCTTC. Protein product: CSVDRGTLTRGEQFF.

V usage is TRBV11-1 and J usage is TRBJ2-5, with TRBD1 identical over 7 bases. The assigned J gene may be wrong: the sequence end matches TRBJ2-7 better. The CDR3 is 15 amino acids. Germline assignment: CDR1 SGHAT and CDR2 FQDESV (reference sequence). The CDR3 is CASRKMTGQSYEQYF. The CDR3, as DNA: TGTGCCAGCAGAAAAATGACAGGGCAGTCCTACGAGCAGTACTTC.